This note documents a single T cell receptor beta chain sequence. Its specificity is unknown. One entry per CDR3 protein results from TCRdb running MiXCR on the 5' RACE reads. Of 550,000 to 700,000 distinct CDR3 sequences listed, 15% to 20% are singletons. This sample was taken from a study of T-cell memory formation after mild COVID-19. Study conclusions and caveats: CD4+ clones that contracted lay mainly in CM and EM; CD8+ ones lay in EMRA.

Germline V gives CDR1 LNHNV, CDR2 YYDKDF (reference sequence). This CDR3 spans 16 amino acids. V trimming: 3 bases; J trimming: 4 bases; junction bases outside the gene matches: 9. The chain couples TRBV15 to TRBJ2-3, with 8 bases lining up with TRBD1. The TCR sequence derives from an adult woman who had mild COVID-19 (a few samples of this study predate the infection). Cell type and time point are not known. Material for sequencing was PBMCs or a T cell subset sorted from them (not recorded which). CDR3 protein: CATSSFKDRVADTQYF. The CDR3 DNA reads TGTGCCACCAGCAGTTTCAAGGACAGGGTCGCAGATACGCAGTATTTT.